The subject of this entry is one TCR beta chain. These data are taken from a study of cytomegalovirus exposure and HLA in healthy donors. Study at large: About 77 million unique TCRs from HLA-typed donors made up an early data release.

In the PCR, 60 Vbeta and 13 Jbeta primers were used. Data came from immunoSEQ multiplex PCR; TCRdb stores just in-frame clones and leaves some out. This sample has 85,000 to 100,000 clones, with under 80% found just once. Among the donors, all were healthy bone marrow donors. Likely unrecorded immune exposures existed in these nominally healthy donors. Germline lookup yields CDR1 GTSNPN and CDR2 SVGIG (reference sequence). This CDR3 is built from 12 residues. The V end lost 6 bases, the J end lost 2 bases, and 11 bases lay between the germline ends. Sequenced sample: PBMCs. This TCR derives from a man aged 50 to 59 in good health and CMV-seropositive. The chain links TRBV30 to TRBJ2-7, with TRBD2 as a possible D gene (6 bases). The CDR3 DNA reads TGTGCCTGCCGGGACTTCCCCTACGAGCAGTACTTC. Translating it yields CACRDFPYEQYF.